Listed below are T cell receptor beta chains from one sample, sequenced in a study of blood T cell repertoires in COVID-19. Assay used: immunoSEQ multiplex PCR; TCRdb lists only in-frame clones, some missing. The sample lists some 290,000 clones; 85% to 95% were seen once. Material for sequencing was PBMCs or T cells enriched from blood (not recorded which). Every receptor here comes from a woman aged 25-40 years who had been exposed to COVID-19. CDR3s include the opening cysteine and the closing phenylalanine or tryptophan. A D gene is named only where the DNA matches it firmly.

CDR3aa: CASSYSQDLTQYF
CDR3nt: TGTGCCAGCAGTTACTCCCAGGATCTGACCCAGTACTTC
d_gene: .
v_gene: TRBV6-5
j_gene: TRBJ2-5

CDR3aa: CASSGRTGGIWGYTF
CDR3nt: TGTGCCAGCAGCGGTCGTACGGGGGGCATATGGGGCTACACCTTC
d_gene: .
v_gene: TRBV5-6
j_gene: TRBJ1-2

CDR3aa: CASSVDEYRLGWDTEAFF
CDR3nt: TGTGCCAGCAGCGTAGATGAATACCGACTTGGGTGGGACACTGAAGCTTTCTTT
d_gene: .
v_gene: TRBV9
j_gene: TRBJ1-1

CDR3aa: CASSLGRETQYF
CDR3nt: TGTGCCAGCAGCTTAGGGCGGGAGACCCAGTACTTC
d_gene: .
v_gene: TRBV11-3
j_gene: TRBJ2-5

CDR3aa: CSGGEAGANEKLFF
CDR3nt: TGCAGCGGGGGAGAGGCGGGGGCTAATGAAAAACTGTTTTTT
d_gene: .
v_gene: TRBV29-1
j_gene: TRBJ1-4

CDR3aa: CASSQALAETYEQYF
CDR3nt: TGTGCCAGCAGCCAGGCACTAGCGGAGACCTACGAGCAGTACTTC
d_gene: TRBD2
v_gene: TRBV4-2
j_gene: TRBJ2-7

CDR3aa: CASSFWRDMNTEAFF
CDR3nt: TGCGCCAGCAGCTTTTGGAGGGATATGAACACTGAAGCTTTCTTT
d_gene: .
v_gene: TRBV5-1
j_gene: TRBJ1-1

CDR3aa: CASSHPRRGRPSGGQYNEQFF
CDR3nt: TGCGCCAGCAGCCACCCTAGGAGGGGGCGACCCAGCGGGGGACAATACAATGAGCAGTTCTTC
d_gene: .
v_gene: TRBV4-1
j_gene: TRBJ2-1

CDR3aa: CASSSDRQPQHF
CDR3nt: TGTGCCAGCAGTTCGGACAGGCAGCCCCAGCATTTT
d_gene: TRBD1
v_gene: TRBV28
j_gene: TRBJ1-5

CDR3aa: CASNNRAGEQYF
CDR3nt: TGTGCCAGCAACAACAGGGCGGGCGAGCAGTACTTC
d_gene: .
v_gene: TRBV6-5
j_gene: TRBJ2-7

CDR3aa: CASSFNRDSGNTIYF
CDR3nt: TGTGCCAGCAGCTTTAACAGGGACTCTGGAAACACCATATATTTT
d_gene: .
v_gene: TRBV5-8
j_gene: TRBJ1-3

CDR3aa: CASSAGTTQETQYF
CDR3nt: TGTGCCAGCAGCGCCGGGACTACACAAGAGACCCAGTACTTC
d_gene: TRBD2
v_gene: TRBV9
j_gene: TRBJ2-5

CDR3aa: CAWSLLGGGVYNEQFF
CDR3nt: TGTGCCTGGAGCCTACTGGGCGGGGGAGTTTACAATGAGCAGTTCTTC
d_gene: TRBD2
v_gene: TRBV30
j_gene: TRBJ2-1

CDR3aa: CASSIVVGGTEAFF
CDR3nt: TGTGCCAGTAGTATAGTCGTTGGGGGGACTGAAGCTTTCTTT
d_gene: .
v_gene: TRBV19
j_gene: TRBJ1-1

CDR3aa: CASSLGGSYDQPQHF
CDR3nt: TGCGCCAGCAGCTTGGGGGGCAGTTATGATCAGCCCCAGCATTTT
d_gene: .
v_gene: TRBV5-1
j_gene: TRBJ1-5

CDR3aa: CASSLGGVTDTQYF
CDR3nt: TGCGCCAGCAGCTTAGGCGGGGTCACAGATACGCAGTATTTT
d_gene: .
v_gene: TRBV5-1
j_gene: TRBJ2-3

CDR3aa: CASSVQATGSYEQYF
CDR3nt: TGCGCCAGCAGCGTTCAAGCCACCGGGTCCTACGAGCAGTACTTC
d_gene: .
v_gene: TRBV5-1
j_gene: TRBJ2-7